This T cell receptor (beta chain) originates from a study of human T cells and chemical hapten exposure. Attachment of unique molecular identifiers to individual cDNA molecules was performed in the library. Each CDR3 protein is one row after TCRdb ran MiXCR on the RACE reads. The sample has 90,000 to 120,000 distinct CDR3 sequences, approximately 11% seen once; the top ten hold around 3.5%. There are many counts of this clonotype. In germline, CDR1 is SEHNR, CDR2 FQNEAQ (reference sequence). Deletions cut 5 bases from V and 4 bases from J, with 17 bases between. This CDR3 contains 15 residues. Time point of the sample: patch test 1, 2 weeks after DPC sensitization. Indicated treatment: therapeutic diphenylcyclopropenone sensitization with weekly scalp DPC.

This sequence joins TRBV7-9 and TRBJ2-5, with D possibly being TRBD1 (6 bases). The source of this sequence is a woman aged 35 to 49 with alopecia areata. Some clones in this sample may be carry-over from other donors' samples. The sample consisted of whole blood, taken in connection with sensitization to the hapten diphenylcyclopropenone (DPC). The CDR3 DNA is TGTGCCAGCAGCCCACCGGGACACTCCCTAGAGACCCAGTACTTC. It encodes CASSPPGHSLETQYF.